This T cell receptor beta chain was sequenced for a study of cytomegalovirus exposure and HLA in healthy donors. Donors came from a validation cohort of over a hundred subjects, distinct from the first 666-subject cohort. The length of the CDR3 is 13 residues. V dropped 0 bases and J dropped 5 bases, with 7 bases sitting between them. In germline, CDR1 is LNHNV, CDR2 YYDKDF (reference sequence). Overall study results and limits: According to the study, around 180 TCR beta chains were cytomegalovirus-associated.

To note about this clone: Antigen specificity is unknown.

Measured with immunoSEQ multiplex PCR; TCRdb has only the in-frame clones, and not every one. The repertoire includes some 130,000 clones, approximately 82% of them detected once, and around 27% sits in the top ten. The TCR sequence derives from a young man in good health and CMV-seropositive. Sequencing used PBMCs. This chain joins TRBV15 and TRBJ2-5, with unresolved D. The CDR3 region is CATSRDLRETQYF. In DNA, the CDR3 is TGTGCCACCAGCAGAGACCTGCGGGAGACCCAGTACTTC.